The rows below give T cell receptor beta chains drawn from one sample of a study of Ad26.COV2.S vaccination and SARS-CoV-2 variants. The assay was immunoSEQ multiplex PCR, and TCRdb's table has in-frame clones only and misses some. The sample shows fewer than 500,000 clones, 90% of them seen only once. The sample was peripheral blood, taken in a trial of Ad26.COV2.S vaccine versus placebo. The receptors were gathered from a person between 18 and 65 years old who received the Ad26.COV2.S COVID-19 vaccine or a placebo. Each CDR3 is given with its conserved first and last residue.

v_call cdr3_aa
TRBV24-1 CATSEENSNQPQHF
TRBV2 CASREGADYGYTF
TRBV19 CASSRGGQGSSGANVLTF
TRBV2 CASSASMGYSNQPQHF
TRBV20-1 CSASEGRGLYEQYF
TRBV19 CASSKGQEANEQYF
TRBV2 CASRPDRADEQYF
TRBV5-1 CASASRGSGYRADTQYF
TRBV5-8 CASSLFRGSGAHNEQFF
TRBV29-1 CSVGSYEQYF
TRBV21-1 CASSKKGSPGTRCSYEQYF
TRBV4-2 CASSQAGLAPTGELFF
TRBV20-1 CSASESGNPNEQFF
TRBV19 CASSVRDGAYEQYF
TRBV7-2 CASSTGTGGYESSYNEQFF
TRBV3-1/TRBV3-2 CASSQVYRGALSGNTIYF
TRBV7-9 CASSLGQGHSPLHF
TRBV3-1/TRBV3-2 CASSQVQRLAYEQYF
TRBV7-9 CASSSSRGLYEQYF
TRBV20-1 CSASVLGEQYF
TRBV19 CASSRQLTDTQYF
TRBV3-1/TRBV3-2 CASSQVTGSGTQYF
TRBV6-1 CASSEAGGRVTEAFF
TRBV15 CATSSTRTGSDEQYF
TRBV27 CASRRTTTSAFKGETQYF
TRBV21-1 CARGGDSMTGTSGSISYNEQFF
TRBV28 CASSDRGAGGTDTQYF
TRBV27 CASSLIPSGAKNIQYF
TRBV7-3 CASSLAGTSGGELFF
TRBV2 CASSEDRGDYEQYF